This T cell receptor (beta chain) comes out of a study of shared clonotypes between healthy human individuals. As regards this clone: Its antigen is currently unknown.

Study-level results: Few donors restricted represented genetic and exposure-history diversity. Compared with memory subsets, naive subsets generally had larger estimated richness. Deeper or shallower sequencing was expected to change how clonotypes are shared among donors.

Only CD45RO-negative cells positively selected for CCR7 counted as naive CD8 cells, so terminally differentiated effector memory CD45RA+ cells were excluded. The CDR3 consists of 14 residues. V lost 5 bases and J lost 2, with 9 bases in between. Per the germline V gene, CDR1 is MNHEY and CDR2 is SMNVEV (reference sequence). The run depth of the assay was deep. Here immunoSEQ multiplex PCR was the method, and the copy in TCRdb shows in-frame clones only, minus some. The data hold around 550,000 clones, with approximately 96% observed a single time. Source material: naive CD8+ T cells sorted from blood. The sequence was collected from a young woman in good health. The chain links TRBV27 to TRBJ2-2; the D gene is possibly TRBD2 (5 bases). The CDR3 coding sequence is TGTGCCAGCAGTCCGGGATCAAACACCGGGGAGCTGTTTTTT. Its translation is CASSPGSNTGELFF.